The sequence of this TCR beta chain was determined in a study of blood T cell repertoires in COVID-19 (dated by TCRdb to about 2020). A note on the overall study: Samples from collaborators originated in the United States, Italy and Spain and spanned both the acute and convalescent phases of COVID-19. The dataset comprised deeply sampled blood TCRbeta repertoires from subjects exposed to, actively infected with, or recovered from COVID-19. HLA class I and class II types, where available, came from metadata supplied by the sample provider rather than from assay-based typing. A freely available public database, intended as a resource for researchers studying the immune response to SARS-CoV-2, is where the repertoires were released. The material from the prospective study consisted of cDNA or gDNA derived from T cells, B-cell-depleted T cells, or PBMCs. The samples were drawn from the first 160 participants of the ongoing ImmuneRACE study and from 1,254 subjects provided by 6 global collaborators. Nearly every sample came with metadata listing a de-identified subject ID, COVID-19 status, age in years and sex. The paper's findings and limits, for the study overall: The amount of clinical and demographic metadata varied by source and participant and was provided uncurated.

The CDR3, cysteine through phenylalanine, is 17 amino acids long. CDR3 DNA only is kept here, 51 bases in frame from base 1. V lost 1 base and J lost 3 bases; the stretch between them is 16 bases long. Sequences MNHNS (CDR1) and SASEGT (CDR2) are obtained from the germline V gene. In the prospective study, participants were about 18 to 95 years old, resided in about two dozen geographic areas of the United States, and were enrolled through a virtual design. To assign participants to cohorts, the prospective study relied on clinical history that participants themselves reported in a screening survey and a study questionnaire. For ImmuneRACE Cohort 3, a participant was defined as recovered based on two consecutive negative NP/OP PCR tests, clearance by a healthcare professional, or resolution of symptoms. Each participant in the prospective study had whole blood, serum and a nasopharyngeal or oropharyngeal swab collected by mobile phlebotomists. Prospective study participants could optionally give additional blood draws and questionnaires over a roughly two-month period. Blood samples from the prospective study were shipped frozen or at room temperature prior to DNA extraction.

With respect to this clone: Its antigen remains unidentified. Base quality data are lacking; no much larger clone is found one base away.

TCRbeta CDR3 regions were amplified from genomic DNA using the immunoSEQ Assay, a bias-controlled multiplex PCR. The study's own analysis went as follows. The number of nucleated cells in each sample was estimated by amplification of reference gene primers within the assay. To quantify the absolute abundance of each unique TCRbeta CDR3 rearrangement, sequence reads were collapsed and filtered. For each sample, productive Simpson clonality was calculated as the square root of Simpson's diversity index across productive rearrangements. TCRdb carries this immuneACCESS record with in-frame sequences only. Its versions omit some clonotypes, under half of them owing to an unresolved V gene in the studies checked, with the rest unexplained. That table supplies the V and J calls and clone size; D and trimming were determined from the DNA. This sample comprises 140,000 or so clones, about 80% of them detected only once. Of the sample, 9.2% is held by the ten largest clones.

This clonotype was sampled from a man in his fifties or sixties who had recovered from COVID-19. The material sequenced was PBMCs or T cells enriched from blood (not recorded which). Here the chain combines TRBV6-1 and TRBJ1-3; no D gene can be assigned with confidence. This receptor has the CDR3 CASSEVLERSGGNTIYF. Read as DNA, the sequence is TGTGCCAGCAGTGAAGTCTTGGAGAGATCGGGTGGAAACACCATATATTTT.